This T cell receptor beta chain emerged from a study of blood T cell repertoires in COVID-19. Using immunoSEQ multiplex PCR, the repertoire was profiled, and TCRdb retains in-frame clones only, with some absent. In the table there are approximately 65,000 clones, 65% to 85% of which are singletons. Recruitment covered 20 to 25 US areas and drew participants whose ages spanned about 18 to 95 years. Contact with a PCR-confirmed or clinician-diagnosed COVID-19 case occurred within 2 weeks of entry. The V end lost 10 bases, the J end lost 1 base, and 17 bases lay between the germline ends. The CDR3 totals 15 residues. In germline, CDR1 is LNHDA, CDR2 SQIVND (reference sequence).

Sequenced material: PBMCs or T cells enriched from blood (not recorded which). This receptor was obtained from a woman aged 60-75 years who had been exposed to COVID-19. The chain couples TRBV19 to TRBJ1-3, with a weak D call TRBD1 (5 bases). CDR3 bases: TGTGCCACCTACGTTGGGGGGTATTCTGGAAACACCATATATTTT. It codes for CATYVGGYSGNTIYF.